This paragraph reports one TCR beta chain. Its antigen is unknown. Germline assignment: CDR1 DFQATT and CDR2 SNEGSKA (reference sequence). CDR3 length: 16 residues. This sample is drawn from a study of CXCR3-negative and CXCR3-positive naive CD8 T cells. The study, taken as a whole, reports: Naive CXCR3-positive and CXCR3-negative cells shared TRBV-TRBJ usage; memory cells diverged.

UMI-labeled 5' RACE yielded the TRB cDNA libraries. TCRdb re-called the 5' RACE reads and shows each CDR3 protein once, DNA omitted. Across tens of thousands of distinct CDR3 sequences, the top ten clones capture around a fifth of the sample. Sequenced: memory CD8+ T cells from blood. The gene calls are TRBV20-1 and TRBJ2-5; TCRdb outputs TRBD2, but without DNA this stays unchecked. This sequence was found in a human donor in good health. Some clones in this sample may be carry-over from other donors' samples. CDR3 protein: CSANHGSSGGVETQYF.